This T cell receptor (beta chain) stems from a study of blood T cell repertoires in COVID-19. Study in general: COVID-19 samples, acute and convalescent, were from the United States, Italy and Spain. Sample material is recorded as cDNA or gDNA derived from T cells, B-cell-depleted T cells, or PBMCs.

Authors' analysis steps: Estimated nucleated cell counts came from reference gene primer amplification. TCRdb's copy holds only in-frame clones and misses some; the assay was immunoSEQ multiplex PCR. V and J calls and clone size are those listed in that table; D and trimming were worked out from the DNA. The table records about 160,000 clones, roughly 82% of them present only once. Trimming took 5 bases from V and 8 from J, leaving 21 bases between them. This CDR3 contains 15 residues. Germline lookup yields CDR1 SGHVS and CDR2 FQNEAQ. Seattle patients were enrolled while actively infected and followed longitudinally.

Source material: peripheral blood. The origin of this receptor is a woman in her thirties or forties with COVID-19, enrolled during active disease. The chain joins TRBV7-8 to TRBJ1-2; D is ambiguous. The CDR3 spells CASSPTGVRTRGYTF. CDR3 sequence (DNA): TGTGCCAGCAGCCCCACCGGGGTCCGGACGAGGGGCTACACCTTC.